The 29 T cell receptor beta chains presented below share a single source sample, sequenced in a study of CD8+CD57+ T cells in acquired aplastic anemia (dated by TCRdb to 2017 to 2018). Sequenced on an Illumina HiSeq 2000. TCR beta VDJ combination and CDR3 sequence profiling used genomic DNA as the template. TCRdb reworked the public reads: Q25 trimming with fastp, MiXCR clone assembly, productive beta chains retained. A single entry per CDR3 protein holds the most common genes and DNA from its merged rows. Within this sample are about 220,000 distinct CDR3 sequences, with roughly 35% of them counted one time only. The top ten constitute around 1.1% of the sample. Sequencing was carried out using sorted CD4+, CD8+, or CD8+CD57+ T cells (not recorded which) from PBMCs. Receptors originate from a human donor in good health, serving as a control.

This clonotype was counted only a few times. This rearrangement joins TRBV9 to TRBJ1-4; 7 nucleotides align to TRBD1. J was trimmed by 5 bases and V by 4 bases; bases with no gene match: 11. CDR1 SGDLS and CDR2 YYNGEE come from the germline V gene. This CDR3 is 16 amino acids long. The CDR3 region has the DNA TGTGCCAGCAGCTATAATATAGGGGGCTCAAATGAAAAACTGTTTTTT. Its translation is CASSYNIGGSNEKLFF.

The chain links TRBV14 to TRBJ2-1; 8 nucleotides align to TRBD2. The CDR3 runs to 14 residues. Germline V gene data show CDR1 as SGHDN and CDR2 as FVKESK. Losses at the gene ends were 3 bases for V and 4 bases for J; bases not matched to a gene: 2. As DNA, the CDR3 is TGTGCCAGCAGCCAGACTAGCGCATACAATGAGCAGTTCTTC. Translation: CASSQTSAYNEQFF.

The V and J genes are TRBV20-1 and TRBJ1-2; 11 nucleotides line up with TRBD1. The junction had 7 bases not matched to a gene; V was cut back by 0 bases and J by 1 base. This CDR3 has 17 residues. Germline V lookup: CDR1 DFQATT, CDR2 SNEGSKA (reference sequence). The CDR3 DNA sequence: TGCAGTGCTAGAGATGGATACGGGACAGGGGGTAACTATGGCTACACCTTC. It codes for CSARDGYGTGGNYGYTF.

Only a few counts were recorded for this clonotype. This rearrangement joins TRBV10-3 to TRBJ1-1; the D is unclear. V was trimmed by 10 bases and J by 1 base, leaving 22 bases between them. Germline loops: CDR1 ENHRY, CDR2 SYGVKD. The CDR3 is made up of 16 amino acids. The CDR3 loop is CASSHETALGNTEAFF. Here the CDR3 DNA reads TGTGCCAGCAGCCATGAAACCGCCCTCGGGAACACTGAAGCTTTCTTT.

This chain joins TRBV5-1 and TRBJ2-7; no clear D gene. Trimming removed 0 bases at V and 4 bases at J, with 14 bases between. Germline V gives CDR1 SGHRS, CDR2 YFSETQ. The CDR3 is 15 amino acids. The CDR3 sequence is CASSLVPTPNYEQYF. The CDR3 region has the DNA TGCGCCAGCAGCTTGGTCCCGACACCCAATTACGAGCAGTACTTC.

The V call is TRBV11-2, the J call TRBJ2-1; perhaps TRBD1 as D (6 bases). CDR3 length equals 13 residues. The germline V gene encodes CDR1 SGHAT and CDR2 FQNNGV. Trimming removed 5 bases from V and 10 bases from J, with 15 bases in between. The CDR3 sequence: CASSSNAGTEQFF. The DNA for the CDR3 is TGTGCCAGCAGCAGTAACGCCGGGACAGAGCAGTTCTTC.

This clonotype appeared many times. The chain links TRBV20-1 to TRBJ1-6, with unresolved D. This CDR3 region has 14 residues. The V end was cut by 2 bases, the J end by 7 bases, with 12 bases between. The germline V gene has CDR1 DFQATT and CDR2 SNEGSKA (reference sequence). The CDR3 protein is CSARLLTGNSPLHF. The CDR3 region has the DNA TGCAGTGCTAGACTTCTAACGGGGAATTCACCCCTCCACTTT.

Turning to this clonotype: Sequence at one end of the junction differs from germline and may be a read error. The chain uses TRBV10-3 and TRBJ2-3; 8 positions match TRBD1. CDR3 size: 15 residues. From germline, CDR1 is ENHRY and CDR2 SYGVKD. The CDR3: CAIRDGQGNTDTQYF. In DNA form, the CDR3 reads TGTGCCATCCGTGATGGACAGGGAAACACAGATACGCAGTATTTT.

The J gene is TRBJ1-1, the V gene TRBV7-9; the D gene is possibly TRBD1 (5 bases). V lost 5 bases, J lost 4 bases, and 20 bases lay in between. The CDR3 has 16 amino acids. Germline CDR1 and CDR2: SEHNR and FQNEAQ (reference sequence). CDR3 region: CASSLSLLAGPTEAFF. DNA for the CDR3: TGTGCCAGCAGCCTGTCCCTGCTAGCGGGGCCCACTGAAGCTTTCTTT.

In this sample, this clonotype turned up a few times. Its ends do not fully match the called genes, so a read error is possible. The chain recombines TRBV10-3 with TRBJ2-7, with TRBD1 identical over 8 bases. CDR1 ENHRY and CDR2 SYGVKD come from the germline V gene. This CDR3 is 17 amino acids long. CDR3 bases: TGTGCCAGCAGTCGACTCCACCTGGGACAGGTGAACTACGAGCAGTACTTC. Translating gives CASSRLHLGQVNYEQYF.

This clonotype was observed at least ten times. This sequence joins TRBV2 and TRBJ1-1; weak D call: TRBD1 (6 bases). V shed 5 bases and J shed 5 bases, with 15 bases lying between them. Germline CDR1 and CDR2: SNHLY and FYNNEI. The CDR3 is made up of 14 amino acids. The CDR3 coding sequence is TGTGCCAGCAGTCCACAGGGAGCTAGGACTGAAGCTTTCTTT. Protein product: CASSPQGARTEAFF.

CDR3 sequence reads: CASSLDPTRLARGGELFF. The CDR3 DNA sequence: TGTGCCAGCAGCTTAGATCCAACCCGGCTAGCCCGCGGCGGGGAGCTGTTTTTT. This chain links TRBV11-2 with TRBJ2-2; the D gene is possibly TRBD2 (5 bases). Trimming took 0 bases from V and 7 from J, leaving 21 bases between them. Germline V lookup: CDR1 SGHAT, CDR2 FQNNGV. The CDR3 contains 18 residues. The full variable domain, in which reference TRBV11-2 and TRBJ2-2 provide the parts outside the CDR3, is EAGVAQSPRYKIIEKRQSVAFWCNPISGHATLYWYQQILGQGPKLLIQFQNNGVVDDSQLPKDRFSAERLKGVDSTLKIQPAKLEDSAVYLCASSLDPTRLARGGELFFGEGSRLTVL.

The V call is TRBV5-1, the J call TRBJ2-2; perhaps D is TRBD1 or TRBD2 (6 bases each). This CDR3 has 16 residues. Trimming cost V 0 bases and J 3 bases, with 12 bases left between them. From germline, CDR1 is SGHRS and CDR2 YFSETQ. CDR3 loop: CASSLAGAGDTGELFF. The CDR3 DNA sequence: TGCGCCAGCAGCTTGGCGGGGGCAGGGGACACCGGGGAGCTGTTTTTT. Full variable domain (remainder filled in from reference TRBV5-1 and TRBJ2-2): KAGVTQTPRYLIKTRGQQVTLSCSPISGHRSVSWYQQTPGQGLQFLFEYFSETQRNKGNFPGRFSGRQFSNSRSEMNVSTLELGDSALYLCASSLAGAGDTGELFFGEGSRLTVL.

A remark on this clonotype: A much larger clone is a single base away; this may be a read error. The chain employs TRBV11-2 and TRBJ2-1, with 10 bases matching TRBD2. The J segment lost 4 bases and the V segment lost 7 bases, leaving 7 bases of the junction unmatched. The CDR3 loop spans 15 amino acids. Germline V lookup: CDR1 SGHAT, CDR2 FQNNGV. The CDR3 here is CASTLLAGVYNEQFF. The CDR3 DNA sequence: TGTGCCAGCACCTTGCTAGCGGGAGTGTACAATGAGCAGTTCTTC.

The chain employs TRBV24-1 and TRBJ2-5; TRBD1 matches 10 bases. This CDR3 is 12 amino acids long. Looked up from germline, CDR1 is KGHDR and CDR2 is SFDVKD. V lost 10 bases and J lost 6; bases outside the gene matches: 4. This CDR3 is CATPTGGQTQYF. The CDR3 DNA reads TGTGCCACTCCGACAGGGGGCCAGACCCAGTACTTC.

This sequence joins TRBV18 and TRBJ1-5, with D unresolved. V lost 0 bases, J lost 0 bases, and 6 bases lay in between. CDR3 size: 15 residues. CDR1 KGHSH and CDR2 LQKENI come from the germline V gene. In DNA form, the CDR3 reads TGTGCCAGCTCACCACCCTGGTATAGCAATCAGCCCCAGCATTTT. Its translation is CASSPPWYSNQPQHF.

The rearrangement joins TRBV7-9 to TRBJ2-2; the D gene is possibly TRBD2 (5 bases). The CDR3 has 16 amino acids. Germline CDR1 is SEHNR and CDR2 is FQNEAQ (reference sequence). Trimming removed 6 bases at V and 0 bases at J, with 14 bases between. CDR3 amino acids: CASRREAGTNTGELFF. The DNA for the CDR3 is TGTGCCAGCAGACGAGAAGCCGGGACGAACACCGGGGAGCTGTTTTTT.

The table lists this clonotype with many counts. CDR3 amino acids: CASSVAPGQVTNYGYTF. The DNA of the CDR3 is TGTGCCAGCAGCGTAGCTCCTGGACAGGTGACTAACTATGGCTACACCTTC. The chain combines TRBV9 with TRBJ1-2; 7 bases fit TRBD1. From germline, CDR1 is SGDLS and CDR2 YYNGEE. The CDR3 runs 17 residues. V was pared by 0 bases and J by 0 bases, with 8 bases of the junction left unmatched.

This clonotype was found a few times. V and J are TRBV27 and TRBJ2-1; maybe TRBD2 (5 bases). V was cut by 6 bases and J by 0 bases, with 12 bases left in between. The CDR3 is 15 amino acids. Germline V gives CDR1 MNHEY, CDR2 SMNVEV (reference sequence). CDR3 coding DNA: TGTGCCAGCAGATGGACTCTGAGCTCCTACAATGAGCAGTTCTTC. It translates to CASRWTLSSYNEQFF.

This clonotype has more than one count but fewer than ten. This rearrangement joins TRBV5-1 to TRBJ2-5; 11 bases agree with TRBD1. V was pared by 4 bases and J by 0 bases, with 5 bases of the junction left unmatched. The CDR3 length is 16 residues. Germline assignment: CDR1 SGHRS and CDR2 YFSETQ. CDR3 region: CASSPGTGGYQETQYF. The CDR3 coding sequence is TGCGCCAGCAGCCCCGGGACAGGGGGGTACCAAGAGACCCAGTACTTC.

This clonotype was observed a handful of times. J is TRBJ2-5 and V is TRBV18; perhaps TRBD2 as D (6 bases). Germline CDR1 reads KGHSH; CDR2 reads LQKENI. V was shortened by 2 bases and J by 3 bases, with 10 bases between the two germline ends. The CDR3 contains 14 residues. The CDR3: CASSPGAGKETQYF. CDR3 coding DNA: TGTGCCAGCTCACCAGGGGCGGGGAAAGAGACCCAGTACTTC.

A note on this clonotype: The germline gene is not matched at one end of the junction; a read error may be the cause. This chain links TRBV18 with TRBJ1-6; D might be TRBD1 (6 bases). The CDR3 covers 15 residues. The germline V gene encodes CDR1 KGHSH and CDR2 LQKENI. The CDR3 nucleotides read TGTGCCGGCTCACCACAGGGACTCGATGGTTCACCCCTCCACTTT. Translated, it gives CAGSPQGLDGSPLHF.

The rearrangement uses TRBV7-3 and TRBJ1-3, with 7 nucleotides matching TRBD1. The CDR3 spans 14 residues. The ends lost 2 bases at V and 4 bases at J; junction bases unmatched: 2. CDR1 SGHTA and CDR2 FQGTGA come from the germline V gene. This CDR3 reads CASSLEGQGNTIYF. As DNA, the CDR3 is TGTGCCAGCAGCTTAGAGGGACAGGGAAACACCATATATTTT. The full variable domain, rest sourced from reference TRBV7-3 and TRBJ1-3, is GAGVSQTPSNKVTEKGKYVELRCDPISGHTALYWYRQSLGQGPEFLIYFQGTGAADDSGLPNDRFFAVRPEGSVSTLKIQRTERGDSAVYLCASSLEGQGNTIYFGEGSWLTVV.

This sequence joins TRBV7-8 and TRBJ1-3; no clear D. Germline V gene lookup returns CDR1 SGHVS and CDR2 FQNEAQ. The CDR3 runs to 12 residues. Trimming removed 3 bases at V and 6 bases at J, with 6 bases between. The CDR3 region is CASSLSTNTIYF. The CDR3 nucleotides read TGTGCCAGCAGCTTGTCGACAAACACCATATATTTT.

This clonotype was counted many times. The CDR3 bases are TGTGCCAGCAGAAAAACAGGGGGCTGGTCGGACACTGAAGCTTTCTTT. Translating gives CASRKTGGWSDTEAFF. The V gene is TRBV7-8, the J gene TRBJ1-1; 9 bases map to TRBD1. After removal of 6 bases from V and 3 bases from J, the junction contained 11 bases not matched to a gene. The germline V gene encodes CDR1 SGHVS and CDR2 FQNEAQ. The CDR3 covers 16 residues.

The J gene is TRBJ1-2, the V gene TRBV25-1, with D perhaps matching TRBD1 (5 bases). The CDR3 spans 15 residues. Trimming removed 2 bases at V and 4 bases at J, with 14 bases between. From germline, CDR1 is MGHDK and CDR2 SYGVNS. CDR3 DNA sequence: TGTGCCAGCAGTGAAAGTCCAGGGTACGGCTATGGCTACACCTTC. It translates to CASSESPGYGYGYTF.

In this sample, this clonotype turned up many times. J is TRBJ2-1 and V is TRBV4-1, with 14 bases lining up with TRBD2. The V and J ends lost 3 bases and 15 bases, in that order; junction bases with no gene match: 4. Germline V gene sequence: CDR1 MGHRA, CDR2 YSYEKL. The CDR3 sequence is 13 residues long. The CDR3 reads CASSQGLAGELFF. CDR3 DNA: TGCGCCAGCAGCCAGGGACTAGCGGGAGAACTGTTCTTC.

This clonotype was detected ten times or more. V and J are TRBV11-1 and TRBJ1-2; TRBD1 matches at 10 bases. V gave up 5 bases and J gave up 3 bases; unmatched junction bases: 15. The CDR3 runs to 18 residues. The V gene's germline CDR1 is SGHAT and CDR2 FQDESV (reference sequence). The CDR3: CASSPAPRLGTGDYGYTF. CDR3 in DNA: TGTGCCAGCAGCCCCGCTCCAAGACTCGGGACAGGGGACTATGGCTACACCTTC.

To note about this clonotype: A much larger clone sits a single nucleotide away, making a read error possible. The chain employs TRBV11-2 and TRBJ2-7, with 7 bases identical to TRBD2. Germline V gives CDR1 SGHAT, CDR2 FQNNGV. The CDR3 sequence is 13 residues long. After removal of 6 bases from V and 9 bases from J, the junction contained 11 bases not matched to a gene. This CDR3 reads CASSPRAPGGQYF. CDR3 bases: TGTGCCAGCAGTCCTCGTGCTCCGGGAGGGCAGTACTTC. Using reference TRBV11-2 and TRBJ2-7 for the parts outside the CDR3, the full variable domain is EAGVAQSPRYKIIEKRQSVAFWCNPISGHATLYWYQQILGQGPKLLIQFQNNGVVDDSQLPKDRFSAERLKGVDSTLKIQPAKLEDSAVYLCASSPRAPGGQYFGPGTRLTVT.